These 2 T cell receptor beta chains came from one sample sequenced in a study of T cell responses to AZD1222 COVID-19 vaccine. Assay used: immunoSEQ multiplex PCR; TCRdb lists only in-frame clones, some missing. The table includes approximately 270,000 clones, around 93% detected once. The sample consisted of peripheral blood, taken 28 days after the second AZD1222 dose. All receptors derive from an adult who received the AZD1222 COVID-19 vaccine.

The chain uses TRBV19 and TRBJ2-7; D may correspond to TRBD1 or TRBD2 (5 bases each). The V end was cut by 3 bases, the J end by 0 bases, with 12 bases between. Per germline, CDR1 LNHDA and CDR2 SQIVND (reference sequence). The CDR3 spans 15 residues. The CDR3 nucleotides are TGTGCCAGTAGTATTGGGACGAAACCCTCCTACGAGCAGTACTTC. Residues: CASSIGTKPSYEQYF.

The rearrangement joins TRBV3-1 (or the pseudogene TRBV3-2) to TRBJ1-6; a weak D match, TRBD1 (5 bases). Looked up from germline, CDR1 is LGHDT and CDR2 is YNNKEL (reference sequence). CDR3 size: 15 residues. Trimming pared 0 bases from V and 8 bases from J, leaving 11 bases between. The CDR3 is CASSQDVGGDSPLHF. The CDR3 region has the DNA TGTGCCAGCAGCCAAGATGTCGGGGGTGATTCACCCCTCCACTTT.